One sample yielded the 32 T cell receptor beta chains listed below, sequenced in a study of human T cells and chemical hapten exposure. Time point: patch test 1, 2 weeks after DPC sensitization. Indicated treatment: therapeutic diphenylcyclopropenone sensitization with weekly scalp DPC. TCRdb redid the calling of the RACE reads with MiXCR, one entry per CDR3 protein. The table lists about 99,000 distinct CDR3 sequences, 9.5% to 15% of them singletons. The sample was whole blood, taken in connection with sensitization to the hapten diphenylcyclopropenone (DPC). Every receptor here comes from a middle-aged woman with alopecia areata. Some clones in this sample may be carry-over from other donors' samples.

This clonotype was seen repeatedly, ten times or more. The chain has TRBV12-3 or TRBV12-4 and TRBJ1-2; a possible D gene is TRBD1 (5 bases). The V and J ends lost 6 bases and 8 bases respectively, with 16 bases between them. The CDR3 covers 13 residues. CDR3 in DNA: TGTGCCAGCAGGGGGCTCAGGGCGGGAGGCTACACCTTC. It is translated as CASRGLRAGGYTF.

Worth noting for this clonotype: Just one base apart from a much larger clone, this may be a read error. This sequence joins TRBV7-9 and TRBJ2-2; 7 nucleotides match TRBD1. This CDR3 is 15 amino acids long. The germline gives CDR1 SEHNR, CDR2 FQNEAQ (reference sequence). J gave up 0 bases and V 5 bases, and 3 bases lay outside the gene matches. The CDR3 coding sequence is TGTGCCAGCAGCCAGGGGGAGCCGAACACCGGGGAGCTGTTTTTT. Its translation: CASSQGEPNTGELFF.

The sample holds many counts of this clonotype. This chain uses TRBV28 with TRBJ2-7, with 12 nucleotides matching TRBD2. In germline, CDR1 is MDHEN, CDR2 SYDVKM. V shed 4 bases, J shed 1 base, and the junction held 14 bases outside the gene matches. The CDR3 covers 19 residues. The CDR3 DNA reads TGTGCCAGCAGTTCACTCCCTCGACTAGCGGGAGTTTTATCCTACGAGCAGTACTTC. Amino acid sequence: CASSSLPRLAGVLSYEQYF.

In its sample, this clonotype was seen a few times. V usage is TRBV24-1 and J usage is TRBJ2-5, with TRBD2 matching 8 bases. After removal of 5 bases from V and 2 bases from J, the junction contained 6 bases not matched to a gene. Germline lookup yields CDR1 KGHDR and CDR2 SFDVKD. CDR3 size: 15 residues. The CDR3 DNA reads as TGTGCCACCAGTGGAAGCGGGAGTCGACAAGAGACCCAGTACTTC. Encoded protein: CATSGSGSRQETQYF.

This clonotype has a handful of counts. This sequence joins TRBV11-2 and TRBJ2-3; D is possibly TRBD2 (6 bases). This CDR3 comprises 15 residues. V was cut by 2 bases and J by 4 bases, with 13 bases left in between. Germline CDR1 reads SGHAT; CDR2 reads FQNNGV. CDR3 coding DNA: TGTGCCAGCAGCTTAAGAATAGGGGAGGCAGATACGCAGTATTTT. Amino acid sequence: CASSLRIGEADTQYF.

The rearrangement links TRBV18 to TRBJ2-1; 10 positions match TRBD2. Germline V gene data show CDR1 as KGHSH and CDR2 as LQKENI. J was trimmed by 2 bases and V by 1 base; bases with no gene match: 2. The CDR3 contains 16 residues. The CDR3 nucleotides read TGTGCCAGCTCACCACTGGGACTAGCGACCTACAATGAGCAGTTCTTC. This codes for CASSPLGLATYNEQFF.

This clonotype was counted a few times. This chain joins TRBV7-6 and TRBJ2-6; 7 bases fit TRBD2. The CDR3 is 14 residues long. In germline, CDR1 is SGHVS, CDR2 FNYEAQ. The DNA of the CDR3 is TGTGGGGTGGCAGCGGGGACTGGGGCCAACGTCCTGACTTTC. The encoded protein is CGVAAGTGANVLTF.

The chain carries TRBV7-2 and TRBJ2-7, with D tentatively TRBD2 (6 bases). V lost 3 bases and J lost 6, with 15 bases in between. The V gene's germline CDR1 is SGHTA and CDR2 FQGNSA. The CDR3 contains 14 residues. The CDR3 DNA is TGTGCCAGCAGCTTTGGAGGGTACAGCAGCGAGCAGTACTTC. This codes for CASSFGGYSSEQYF. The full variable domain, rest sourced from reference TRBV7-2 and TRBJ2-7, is GAGVSQSPSNKVTEKGKDVELRCDPISGHTALYWYRQSLGQGLEFLIYFQGNSAPDKSGLPSDRFSAERTGGSVSTLTIQRTQQEDSAVYLCASSFGGYSSEQYFGPGTRLTVT.

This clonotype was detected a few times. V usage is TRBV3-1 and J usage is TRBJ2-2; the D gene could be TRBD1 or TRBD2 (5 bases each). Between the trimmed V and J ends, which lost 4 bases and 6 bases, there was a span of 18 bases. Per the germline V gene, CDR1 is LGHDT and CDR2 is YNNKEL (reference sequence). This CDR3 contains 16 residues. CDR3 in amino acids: CASSLTGTLNAGELFF. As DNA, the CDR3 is TGTGCCAGCAGCCTTACCGGGACGCTCAACGCCGGGGAGCTGTTTTTT.

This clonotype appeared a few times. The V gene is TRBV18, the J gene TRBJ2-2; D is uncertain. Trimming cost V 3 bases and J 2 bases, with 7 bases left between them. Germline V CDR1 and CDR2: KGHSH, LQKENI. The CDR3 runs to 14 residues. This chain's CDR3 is CASSPSINTGELFF. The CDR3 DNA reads TGTGCCAGCTCACCCTCGATAAACACCGGGGAGCTGTTTTTT. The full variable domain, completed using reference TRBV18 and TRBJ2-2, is NAGVMQNPRHLVRRRGQEARLRCSPMKGHSHVYWYRQLPEEGLKFMVYLQKENIIDESGMPKERFSAEFPKEGPSILRIQQVVRGDSAAYFCASSPSINTGELFFGEGSRLTVL.

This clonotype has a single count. The CDR3 sequence: CASSPGREYNSPLHF. DNA of the CDR3: TGTGCCAGCAGCCCCGGCCGGGAATATAATTCACCCCTCCACTTT. The rearrangement links TRBV5-4 to TRBJ1-6; D ambiguous. Trimming removed 4 bases at V and 4 bases at J, with 12 bases between. This CDR3 has 15 residues. Germline CDR1 reads SGHNT; CDR2 reads YYREEE (reference sequence).

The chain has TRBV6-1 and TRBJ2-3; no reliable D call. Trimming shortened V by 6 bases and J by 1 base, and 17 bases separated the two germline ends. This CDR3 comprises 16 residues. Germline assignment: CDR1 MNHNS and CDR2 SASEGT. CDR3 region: CASRLTIGRGTDTQYF. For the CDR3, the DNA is TGTGCCAGCAGATTGACGATTGGTAGAGGCACAGATACGCAGTATTTT.

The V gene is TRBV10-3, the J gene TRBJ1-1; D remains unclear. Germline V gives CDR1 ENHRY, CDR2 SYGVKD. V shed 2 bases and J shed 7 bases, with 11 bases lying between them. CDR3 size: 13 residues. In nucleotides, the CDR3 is TGTGCCATCAGTGAGAGGGAATTTGGTGAAGCTTTCTTT. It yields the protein CAISEREFGEAFF.

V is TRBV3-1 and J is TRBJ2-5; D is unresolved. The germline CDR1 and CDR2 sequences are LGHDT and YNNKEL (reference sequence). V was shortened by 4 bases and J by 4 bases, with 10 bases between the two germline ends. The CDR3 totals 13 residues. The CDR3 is CASSPTYPETQYF. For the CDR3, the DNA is TGTGCCAGCAGCCCTACGTATCCAGAGACCCAGTACTTC.

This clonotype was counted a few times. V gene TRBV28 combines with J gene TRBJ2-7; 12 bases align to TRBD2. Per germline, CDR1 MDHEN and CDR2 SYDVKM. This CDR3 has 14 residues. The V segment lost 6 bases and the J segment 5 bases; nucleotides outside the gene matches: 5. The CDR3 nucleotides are TGTGCCAGCAGGCCGGGACTAGCGGGCAACGAGCAGTACTTC. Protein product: CASRPGLAGNEQYF.

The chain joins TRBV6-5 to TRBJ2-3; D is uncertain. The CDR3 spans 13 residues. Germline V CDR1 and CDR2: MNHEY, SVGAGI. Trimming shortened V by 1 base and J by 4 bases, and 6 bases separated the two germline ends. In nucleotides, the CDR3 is TGTGCCAGCAGTTACTTAGGATCAGATACGCAGTATTTT. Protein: CASSYLGSDTQYF.

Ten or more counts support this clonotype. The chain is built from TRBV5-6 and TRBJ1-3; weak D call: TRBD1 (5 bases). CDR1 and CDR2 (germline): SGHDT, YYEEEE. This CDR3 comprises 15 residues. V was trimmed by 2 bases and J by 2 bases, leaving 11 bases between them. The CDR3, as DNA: TGTGCCAGCAGCTTTGACAGCTCAACTGGAAACACCATATATTTT. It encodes CASSFDSSTGNTIYF.

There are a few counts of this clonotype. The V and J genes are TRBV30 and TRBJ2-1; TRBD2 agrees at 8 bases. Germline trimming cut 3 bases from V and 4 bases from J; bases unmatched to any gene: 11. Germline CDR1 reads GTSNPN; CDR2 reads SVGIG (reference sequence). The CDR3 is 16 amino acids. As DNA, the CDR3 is TGTGCCTGGAGCGGGGGGGGTGCCCTAGCGTACAATGAGCAGTTCTTC. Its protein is CAWSGGGALAYNEQFF.

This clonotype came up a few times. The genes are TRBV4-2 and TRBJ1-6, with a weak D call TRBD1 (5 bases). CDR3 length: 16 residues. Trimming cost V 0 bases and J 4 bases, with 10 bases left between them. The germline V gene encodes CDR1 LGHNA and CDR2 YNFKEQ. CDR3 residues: CASSQDVQGYNSPLHF. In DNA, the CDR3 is TGTGCCAGCAGCCAAGACGTCCAGGGATATAATTCACCCCTCCACTTT.

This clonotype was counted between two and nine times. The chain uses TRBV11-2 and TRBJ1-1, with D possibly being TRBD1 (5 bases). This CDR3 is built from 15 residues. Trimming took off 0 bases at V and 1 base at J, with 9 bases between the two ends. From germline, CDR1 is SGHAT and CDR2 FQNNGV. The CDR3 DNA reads TGTGCCAGCAGCTTAGATAGTGGGGGGAACACTGAAGCTTTCTTT. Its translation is CASSLDSGGNTEAFF.

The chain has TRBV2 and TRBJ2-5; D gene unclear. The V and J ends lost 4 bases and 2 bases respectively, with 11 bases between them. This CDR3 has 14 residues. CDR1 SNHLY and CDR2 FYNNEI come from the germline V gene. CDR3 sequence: CASSGLSSQETQYF. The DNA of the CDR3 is TGTGCCAGCAGTGGGTTATCGTCACAAGAGACCCAGTACTTC.

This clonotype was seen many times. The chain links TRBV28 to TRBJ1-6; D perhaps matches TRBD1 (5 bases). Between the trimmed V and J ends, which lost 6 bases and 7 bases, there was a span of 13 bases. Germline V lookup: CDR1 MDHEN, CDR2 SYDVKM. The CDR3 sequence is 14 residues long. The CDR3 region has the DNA TGTGCCAGCAGCTTTAGAGACAGAAATTCACCCCTCCACTTT. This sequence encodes CASSFRDRNSPLHF.

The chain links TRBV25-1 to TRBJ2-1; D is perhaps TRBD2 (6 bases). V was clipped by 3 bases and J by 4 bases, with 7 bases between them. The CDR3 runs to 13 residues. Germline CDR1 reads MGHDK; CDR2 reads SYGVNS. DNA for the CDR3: TGTGCCAGCAGTGACGGGGGTTACAATGAGCAGTTCTTC. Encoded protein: CASSDGGYNEQFF.

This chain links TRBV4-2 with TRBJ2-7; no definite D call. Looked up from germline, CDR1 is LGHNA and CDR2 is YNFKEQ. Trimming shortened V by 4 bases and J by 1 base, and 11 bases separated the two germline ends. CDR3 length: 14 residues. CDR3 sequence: CASSPDVGSYEQYF. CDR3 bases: TGTGCCAGCAGCCCAGATGTGGGATCCTACGAGCAGTACTTC.

Written as DNA, the CDR3 is TGCAGCGTAGGGGGGCTGGAAGGCTACACCTTC. Its translation: CSVGGLEGYTF. The chain joins TRBV29-1 to TRBJ1-2, with D maybe TRBD1 (6 bases). V dropped 6 bases and J dropped 8 bases, with 13 bases sitting between them. Germline V CDR1 and CDR2: SQVTM, ANQGSEA. The CDR3 covers 11 residues.

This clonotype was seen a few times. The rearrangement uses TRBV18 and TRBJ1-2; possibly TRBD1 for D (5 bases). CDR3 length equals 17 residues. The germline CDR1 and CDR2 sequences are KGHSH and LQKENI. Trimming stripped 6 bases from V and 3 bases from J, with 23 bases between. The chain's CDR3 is CASSPYEMTDTYYGYTF. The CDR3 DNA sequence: TGTGCCAGCTCCCCATATGAAATGACAGATACTTACTATGGCTACACCTTC.

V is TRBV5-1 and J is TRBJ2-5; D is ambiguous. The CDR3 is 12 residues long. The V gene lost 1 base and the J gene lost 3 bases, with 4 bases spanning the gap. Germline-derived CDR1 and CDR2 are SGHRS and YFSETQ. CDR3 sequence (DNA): TGCGCCAGCAGCTTGAACGAAGAGACCCAGTACTTC. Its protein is CASSLNEETQYF.

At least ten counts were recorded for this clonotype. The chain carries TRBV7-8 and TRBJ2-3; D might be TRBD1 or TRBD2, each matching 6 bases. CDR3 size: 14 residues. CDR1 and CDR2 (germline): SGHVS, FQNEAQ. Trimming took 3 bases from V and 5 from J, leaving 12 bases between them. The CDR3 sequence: CASSFSEGGDTQYF. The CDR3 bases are TGTGCCAGCAGCTTCTCCGAGGGGGGAGATACGCAGTATTTT. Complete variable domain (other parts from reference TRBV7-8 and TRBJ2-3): GAGVSQSPRYKVAKRGQDVALRCDPISGHVSLFWYQQALGQGPEFLTYFQNEAQLDKSGLPSDRFFAERPEGSVSTLKIQRTQQEDSAVYLCASSFSEGGDTQYFGPGTRLTVL.

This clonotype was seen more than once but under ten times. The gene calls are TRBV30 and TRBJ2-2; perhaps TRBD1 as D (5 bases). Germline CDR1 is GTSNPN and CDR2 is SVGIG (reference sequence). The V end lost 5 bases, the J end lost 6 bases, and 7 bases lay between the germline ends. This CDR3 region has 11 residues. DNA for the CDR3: TGTGCCTGGGGCAGGGCCGGGGAGCTGTTTTTT. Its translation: CAWGRAGELFF.

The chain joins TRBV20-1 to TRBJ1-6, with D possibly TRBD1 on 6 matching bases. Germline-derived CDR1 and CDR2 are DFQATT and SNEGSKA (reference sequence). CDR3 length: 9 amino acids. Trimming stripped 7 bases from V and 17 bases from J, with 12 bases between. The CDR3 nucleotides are TGCAGTGTGGGTGGGACATTCCACTTT. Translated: CSVGGTFHF.

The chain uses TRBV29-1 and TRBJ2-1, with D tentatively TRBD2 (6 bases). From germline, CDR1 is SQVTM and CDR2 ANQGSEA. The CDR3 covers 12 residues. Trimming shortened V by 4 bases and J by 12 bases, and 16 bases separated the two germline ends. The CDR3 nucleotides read TGCAGCGTTGTGATACTAGCATTAGGGCAGTTCTTC. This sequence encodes CSVVILALGQFF.

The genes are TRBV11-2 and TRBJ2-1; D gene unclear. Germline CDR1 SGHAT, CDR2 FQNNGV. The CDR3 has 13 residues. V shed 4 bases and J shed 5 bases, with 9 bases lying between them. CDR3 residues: CASSYGKNNEQFF. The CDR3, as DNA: TGTGCCAGCAGCTATGGAAAGAACAATGAGCAGTTCTTC.